The sequence of this T cell receptor (beta chain) was determined in a study of T cell responses to AZD1222 COVID-19 vaccine. Per germline, CDR1 SEHNR and CDR2 FQNEAQ (reference sequence). The CDR3 spans 16 residues. V was clipped by 0 bases and J by 3 bases, with 15 bases between them. The assay was immunoSEQ multiplex PCR, and TCRdb's table has in-frame clones only and misses some. Here the sample spans about 94,000 clones, around nine tenths being singletons. Pooled together were second doses at about 4 or about 12 weeks. A note on this clone: As yet, its antigen is unknown.

Findings and limits, study-wide: Sampled repertoires all dated from after the peak T cell response.

Sequencing was performed on peripheral blood, taken 28 days after the second AZD1222 dose. The J gene is TRBJ2-7, the V gene TRBV7-9, with D perhaps TRBD2 (5 bases). The clonotype was recovered from an adult who received the AZD1222 COVID-19 vaccine. CDR3: CASSLAPGVPYYEQYF. The CDR3 nucleotides read TGTGCCAGCAGCTTAGCCCCCGGGGTCCCCTACTACGAGCAGTACTTC.